This TCR beta chain was identified in a study of blood T cell repertoires in COVID-19. Study-level background: PBMCs, B-cell-depleted T cells, or T cells were the source of the cDNA or gDNA that made up the material.

The protocol was immunoSEQ multiplex PCR, while the TCRdb copy is restricted to in-frame clones and leaves out a portion. The table shows 150,000 to 200,000 clones, with roughly 90% occurring only once. Those enrolled, adults aged 18 to 89 years, came from about two dozen US areas. Self-reported history from a screening survey and questionnaire set each donor's cohort. For recovered donors of Cohort 3, there were two negative PCRs, clearance, or symptom resolution. The table lists this clone with a count of one. The germline gives CDR1 SGDLS, CDR2 YYNGEE. The CDR3 has 14 amino acids. Trimming stripped 0 bases from V and 5 bases from J, with 11 bases between.

Input material: PBMCs or T cells enriched from blood (not recorded which). The TCR sequence derives from a woman aged 18-29 years who had recovered from COVID-19. The rearrangement links TRBV9 to TRBJ2-5; tentative D call: TRBD2 (5 bases). The CDR3 nucleotides are TGTGCCAGCAGCGTAGGCTCATCGGGGGAGACCCAGTACTTC. Translation: CASSVGSSGETQYF.